This TCR beta chain was identified during a study of blood T cell repertoires in COVID-19. About the study: Sample material is recorded as cDNA or gDNA derived from T cells, B-cell-depleted T cells, or PBMCs.

This clone was counted only a few times. Trimming stripped 2 bases from V and 1 base from J, with 6 bases between. In germline, CDR1 is MNHEY, CDR2 SMNVEV (reference sequence). This CDR3 region has 15 residues. TCRdb's copy holds only in-frame clones and misses some; the assay was immunoSEQ multiplex PCR. This table holds around 150,000 clones, approximately 90% found once. Participant reports of clinical history set cohort assignment. Symptom resolution, clearance, or two negative PCRs marked donors in Cohort 3 as recovered. The sequence was obtained from a woman between 50 and 59 years old who had recovered from COVID-19. The chain has TRBV27 and TRBJ1-6, with unresolved D. The sample taken for sequencing was PBMCs or T cells enriched from blood (not recorded which). The CDR3 protein is CASSLRGSYNSPLHF. The CDR3 region has the DNA TGTGCCAGCAGTTTAAGAGGGTCCTATAATTCACCCCTCCACTTT.